Listed here are 27 T cell receptor beta chains from one sample, sequenced in a study of T cell responses to AZD1222 COVID-19 vaccine. The table came from immunoSEQ multiplex PCR; TCRdb's copy has only in-frame clones and leaves some out. The sample includes 64,000 or so clones, 65% to 85% seen only once; the top ten take around 6.6%. The sample in question was peripheral blood, obtained on day 0 of AZD1222 vaccination. The receptors here all came from an adult in good health.

This chain joins TRBV15 and TRBJ1-1; D may be TRBD1 (6 bases). The V and J ends lost 2 bases and 1 base respectively, with 14 bases between them. Germline V gene lookup returns CDR1 LNHNV and CDR2 YYDKDF (reference sequence). The CDR3 is 16 amino acids. The CDR3 nucleotides are TGTGCCACCAGCAGACTGGGGGGCAGAGGGAACACTGAAGCTTTCTTT. Amino acid sequence: CATSRLGGRGNTEAFF. Full variable domain (missing parts from reference TRBV15 and TRBJ1-1): DAMVIQNPRYQVTQFGKPVTLSCSQTLNHNVMYWYQQKSSQAPKLLFHYYDKDFNNEADTPDNFQSRRPNTSFCFLDIRSPGLGDTAMYLCATSRLGGRGNTEAFFGQGTRLTVV.

This clone is a singleton in its sample. Here the CDR3 DNA reads TGTGCCAGTAGTATTACGGTACTCCACCTCGCGAACACCGGGGAGCTGTTTTTT. As protein: CASSITVLHLANTGELFF. This chain links TRBV19 with TRBJ2-2; D gene ambiguous. This CDR3 comprises 18 residues. The germline V gene has CDR1 LNHDA and CDR2 SQIVND (reference sequence). V was clipped by 3 bases and J by 0 bases, with 17 bases between them. Looking up the rest from reference TRBV19 and TRBJ2-2 gives the full variable domain: DGGITQSPKYLFRKEGQNVTLSCEQNLNHDAMYWYRQDPGQGLRLIYYSQIVNDFQKGDIAEGYSVSREKKESFPLTVTSAQKNPTAFYLCASSITVLHLANTGELFFGEGSRLTVL.

This clone showed up just once. The sample holds other DNA sequences that translate to the same CDR3. The chain links TRBV7-9 to TRBJ1-5; D uncertain. The CDR3 length is 12 residues. The V gene's germline CDR1 is SEHNR and CDR2 FQNEAQ (reference sequence). The V and J ends lost 1 base and 7 bases respectively, with 5 bases between them. The CDR3 sequence is CASSLGDQPQHF. As DNA, the CDR3 is TGTGCCAGCAGCTTAGGAGACCAGCCCCAGCATTTT.

The chain carries TRBV6-4 and TRBJ1-6, with a tentative D call TRBD1 (6 bases). V was pared by 5 bases and J by 4 bases, with 12 bases between. Germline-derived CDR1 and CDR2 are MRHNA and SNTAGT. CDR3 size: 15 residues. The CDR3 coding sequence is TGTGCCAGCAGTTGGGACACCCGTTATAATTCACCCCTCCACTTT. Translation: CASSWDTRYNSPLHF.

The CDR3 nucleotides are TGCAGCGTTGAAGAAACGGGGTTCGGAAACACCATATATTTT. Translated: CSVEETGFGNTIYF. This chain connects TRBV29-1 to TRBJ1-3; no reliable D call. V lost 0 bases to trimming and J lost 4 bases, with 10 bases between them. This CDR3 has 14 residues. Germline V lookup: CDR1 SQVTM, CDR2 ANQGSEA.

The chain is built from TRBV6-5 and TRBJ2-2; 9 bases fit TRBD2. The CDR3 sequence is 16 residues long. Germline V gene lookup returns CDR1 MNHEY and CDR2 SVGAGI. Unmatched junction bases numbered 7, after V lost 0 bases and J lost 8 bases. The CDR3 spells CASSYSYLAGQGELFF. CDR3 nucleotides: TGTGCCAGCAGTTACTCTTATCTAGCGGGGCAGGGGGAGCTGTTTTTT.

This sequence joins TRBV6-5 and TRBJ1-1; maybe TRBD1 (5 bases). Trimming removed 7 bases at V and 1 base at J, with 16 bases between. From germline, CDR1 is MNHEY and CDR2 SVGAGI. The CDR3 length is 15 residues. This chain's CDR3 is CASTPLGTANTEAFF. The CDR3 DNA reads as TGTGCCAGCACCCCATTAGGGACGGCGAACACTGAAGCTTTCTTT.

The sample holds a few counts of this clone. The chain couples TRBV4-1 to TRBJ1-2, with D unclear. Trimming cost V 4 bases and J 6 bases, with 12 bases left between them. The CDR3 spans 13 residues. CDR1 and CDR2 (germline): MGHRA, YSYEKL. CDR3 DNA: TGCGCCAGCAGCCCGCCAATAAGGGATGGCTACACCTTC. Translating it yields CASSPPIRDGYTF.

The rearrangement links TRBV6-5 to TRBJ2-7; D unclear. V shed 0 bases and J shed 1 base, with 10 bases lying between them. This CDR3 region has 15 residues. CDR1 MNHEY and CDR2 SVGAGI come from the germline V gene. The CDR3 here is CASSYSRRLSYEQYF. Here the CDR3 DNA reads TGTGCCAGCAGTTACTCGCGACGGCTGTCCTACGAGCAGTACTTC.

V and J are TRBV5-6 and TRBJ2-5; D not resolved. The germline gives CDR1 SGHDT, CDR2 YYEEEE. V was trimmed by 7 bases and J by 4 bases, leaving 14 bases between them. The CDR3 contains 13 residues. The CDR3 sequence: CASYRTNLETQYF. Written as DNA, the CDR3 is TGTGCCAGCTACCGGACGAATTTAGAGACCCAGTACTTC.

With regard to this clone: Germline is not matched at one junction end, which may reflect a read error. The chain links TRBV2 to TRBJ2-1, with D tentatively TRBD1 or TRBD2 (6 bases each). The CDR3 has 15 amino acids. Germline loops: CDR1 SNHLY, CDR2 FYNNEI. Here the CDR3 DNA reads TGTGCCAGCAGCGAAGAGGGGGGCCCCTACAATGAGCAGTTCTTC. It is translated as CASSEEGGPYNEQFF.

In this sample, this clone turned up once. The chain couples TRBV2 to TRBJ1-6; TRBD1 aligns across 9 bases. The CDR3 length is 15 residues. V lost 4 bases to trimming and J lost 7 bases; unmatched junction nucleotides: 5. Germline V gene data show CDR1 as SNHLY and CDR2 as FYNNEI. The CDR3 sequence: CASSGGQGYNSPLHF. CDR3 in DNA: TGTGCCAGCAGTGGGGGACAGGGTTACAATTCACCCCTCCACTTT.

This rearrangement joins TRBV27 to TRBJ1-1, with a possible D match to TRBD1 (6 bases). The CDR3 has 15 amino acids. V was cut by 6 bases and J by 3 bases, with 17 bases left in between. Germline assignment: CDR1 MNHEY and CDR2 SMNVEV (reference sequence). The CDR3, as DNA: TGTGCCAGCAGCCCCGAGGGGGGGGGACACACTGAAGCTTTCTTT. As protein: CASSPEGGGHTEAFF.

The V and J genes are TRBV9 and TRBJ2-3; D tentatively reads TRBD1 or TRBD2 (5 bases each). This CDR3 is 16 amino acids long. V lost 0 bases and J lost 0, with 11 bases in between. The germline V gene encodes CDR1 SGDLS and CDR2 YYNGEE. DNA of the CDR3: TGTGCCAGCAGCGTAGTCGCGAGGGGCAGCACAGATACGCAGTATTTT. Encoded protein: CASSVVARGSTDTQYF.

The chain carries TRBV7-9 and TRBJ2-7, with 7 bases identical to TRBD1. The trim removed 3 bases at V and 5 bases at J, leaving 7 bases unmatched. Germline V gene data show CDR1 as SEHNR and CDR2 as FQNEAQ (reference sequence). This CDR3 comprises 14 residues. CDR3 protein: CASSLTGYGDEQYF. CDR3 DNA: TGTGCCAGCAGCTTGACAGGGTATGGAGACGAGCAGTACTTC.

The CDR3 protein is CASSSSGGLETQYF. The CDR3 DNA sequence: TGTGCCAGTAGTAGCTCAGGGGGCCTTGAGACCCAGTACTTC. V and J are TRBV19 and TRBJ2-5; 8 positions match TRBD1. From germline, CDR1 is LNHDA and CDR2 SQIVND (reference sequence). The junction had 6 bases not matched to a gene; V was cut back by 4 bases and J by 5 bases. The length of the CDR3 is 14 residues.

This clone is a singleton in its sample. V gene TRBV19 combines with J gene TRBJ2-1; a possible D gene is TRBD2 (5 bases). Deletions cut 4 bases from V and 2 bases from J, with 12 bases between. Germline lookup yields CDR1 LNHDA and CDR2 SQIVND (reference sequence). CDR3 length: 15 residues. CDR3 amino acids: CASSRGPPPYNEQFF. The CDR3 bases are TGTGCCAGTAGTAGAGGGCCGCCGCCCTACAATGAGCAGTTCTTC.

V gene TRBV30 combines with J gene TRBJ1-6; 12 positions match TRBD1. From germline, CDR1 is GTSNPN and CDR2 SVGIG (reference sequence). With 2 bases clipped from V and 10 bases from J, the junction kept 3 bases outside the gene matches. The CDR3 contains 14 residues. The CDR3 spells CAWSTGTGGSPLHF. Written as DNA, the CDR3 is TGTGCCTGGAGTACCGGGACAGGGGGCTCACCCCTCCACTTT. The full variable domain, with the rest looked up from reference TRBV30 and TRBJ1-6, is SQTIHQWPATLVQPVGSPLSLECTVEGTSNPNLYWYRQAAGRGLQLLFYSVGIGQISSEVPQNLSASRPQDRQFILSSKKLLLSDSGFYLCAWSTGTGGSPLHFGNGTRLTVT.

The V gene is TRBV25-1, the J gene TRBJ2-3; tentative D call: TRBD2 (6 bases). V gave up 5 bases and J gave up 2 bases, with 23 bases separating them. Looked up from germline, CDR1 is MGHDK and CDR2 is SYGVNS. This CDR3 has 18 residues. The CDR3 protein is CASSKPPGAGPDTDTQYF. CDR3 sequence (DNA): TGTGCCAGCAGTAAACCCCCCGGGGCGGGGCCGGACACAGATACGCAGTATTTT.

This chain connects TRBV5-1 to TRBJ2-1; D perhaps matches TRBD2 (6 bases). The CDR3 spans 14 residues. The V gene lost 6 bases and the J gene lost 4 bases, with 14 bases spanning the gap. The germline CDR1 and CDR2 sequences are SGHRS and YFSETQ. CDR3 region: CASTFGGSYNEQFF. The CDR3 DNA follows: TGCGCCAGCACTTTTGGGGGGTCTTACAATGAGCAGTTCTTC.

This clone is a singleton in its sample. The rearrangement links TRBV2 to TRBJ2-7; D unresolved. From germline, CDR1 is SNHLY and CDR2 FYNNEI. V dropped 3 bases and J dropped 4 bases, with 13 bases sitting between them. The CDR3 has 14 amino acids. The CDR3 loop reads CASSEVDKPYEQYF. CDR3 in DNA: TGTGCCAGCAGTGAGGTTGACAAGCCATACGAGCAGTACTTC. Filled out from reference TRBV2 and TRBJ2-7, the complete variable domain reads EPEVTQTPSHQVTQMGQEVILRCVPISNHLYFYWYRQILGQKVEFLVSFYNNEISEKSEIFDDQFSVERPDGSNFTLKIRSTKLEDSAMYFCASSEVDKPYEQYFGPGTRLTVT.

The chain carries TRBV5-6 and TRBJ2-5; a possible D gene is TRBD2 (6 bases). CDR1 and CDR2 (germline): SGHDT, YYEEEE. V was pared by 5 bases and J by 4 bases, with 18 bases between. This CDR3 region has 15 residues. CDR3 in amino acids: CASSPGLPAGETQYF. The CDR3 region has the DNA TGTGCCAGCAGTCCGGGACTCCCGGCAGGAGAGACCCAGTACTTC.

The chain is built from TRBV3-1 (or the pseudogene TRBV3-2) and TRBJ2-7; no definite D call. Trimming took off 0 bases at V and 2 bases at J, with 5 bases between the two ends. Germline assignment: CDR1 LGHDT and CDR2 YNNKEL (reference sequence). This CDR3 is built from 13 residues. The CDR3: CASSQDGAYEQYF. The CDR3 DNA is TGTGCCAGCAGCCAAGATGGGGCCTACGAGCAGTACTTC.

This chain joins TRBV7-9 and TRBJ1-2; perhaps TRBD1 as D (5 bases). With 2 bases removed from V and 4 bases from J, the gap between germline ends came to 8 bases. There are 13 residues in the CDR3. Germline V gives CDR1 SEHNR, CDR2 FQNEAQ (reference sequence). The CDR3 DNA reads as TGTGCCAGCAGCTTAACCAGGGTCTATGGCTACACCTTC. Its protein product is CASSLTRVYGYTF.

This chain joins TRBV4-3 and TRBJ2-7, with D perhaps matching TRBD1 (6 bases). V was cut by 0 bases and J by 1 base, with 7 bases left in between. CDR1 is LGHNA, CDR2 YSLEER, per germline. The CDR3 consists of 14 residues. This CDR3 is CASSQERGSYEQYF. The CDR3 coding sequence is TGCGCCAGCAGCCAAGAAAGGGGGTCCTACGAGCAGTACTTC.

This clone has only one observation. This chain joins TRBV19 and TRBJ1-1, with D possibly being TRBD1 (5 bases). Per the germline V gene, CDR1 is LNHDA and CDR2 is SQIVND (reference sequence). This CDR3 region has 16 residues. The V end was cut by 0 bases, the J end by 0 bases, with 11 bases between. In DNA form, the CDR3 reads TGTGCCAGTAGTATAGAGTCAGGGCACCTGAACACTGAAGCTTTCTTT. This sequence encodes CASSIESGHLNTEAFF.

The chain uses TRBV28 and TRBJ2-7; D possibly matches TRBD1 or TRBD2 (5 bases each). The V gene's germline CDR1 is MDHEN and CDR2 SYDVKM. The V end was cut by 5 bases, the J end by 6 bases, with 17 bases between. There are 14 residues in the CDR3. The CDR3 DNA reads as TGTGCCAGCAGTGTTCCGGGGCGAGGAGGCGAGCAGTACTTC. Amino acids: CASSVPGRGGEQYF.